The 25 T cell receptor beta chains listed next were all sequenced from one sample in a study of cytomegalovirus exposure and HLA in healthy donors. This PCR relied on a set of 60 Vbeta primers and 13 Jbeta primers. Profiling relied on immunoSEQ multiplex PCR, and the TCRdb table lists in-frame clones only, not all of them. Of about 160,000 clones detected, 70% to 80% appear once; the ten largest clones hold less than 0.9%. What was sequenced was PBMCs. The source is a female donor in good health and CMV-seronegative.

The chain employs TRBV5-5 and TRBJ2-7; TRBD2 might be the D (8 bases). CDR3 length: 15 residues. In germline, CDR1 is SGHKS, CDR2 YYEKEE (reference sequence). V dropped 5 bases and J dropped 3 bases, with 18 bases sitting between them. The CDR3: CASSFAGGQLYEQYF. The CDR3 DNA is TGTGCCAGCAGTTTTGCGGGGGGACAGCTCTACGAGCAGTACTTC. The full variable domain, with the rest looked up from reference TRBV5-5 and TRBJ2-7, is DAGVTQSPTHLIKTRGQQVTLRCSPISGHKSVSWYQQVLGQGPQFIFQYYEKEERGRGNFPDRFSARQFPNYSSELNVNALLLGDSALYLCASSFAGGQLYEQYFGPGTRLTVT.

The table lists this clone with a count of one. The gene calls are TRBV6-5 and TRBJ2-5, with D maybe TRBD2 (6 bases). The germline V gene encodes CDR1 MNHEY and CDR2 SVGAGI. V was cut by 0 bases and J by 5 bases, with 13 bases left in between. This CDR3 has 15 amino acids. The CDR3 DNA reads TGTGCCAGCAGTTACTCGAGTGAGGGGAGGGAGACCCAGTACTTC. It specifies CASSYSSEGRETQYF.

The chain combines TRBV2 with TRBJ2-7; 10 positions match TRBD1. The CDR3 sequence is 13 residues long. The J segment lost 2 bases and the V segment lost 8 bases, leaving 3 bases of the junction unmatched. The germline V gene has CDR1 SNHLY and CDR2 FYNNEI. The CDR3: CASGGQGPYEQYF. As DNA, the CDR3 is TGTGCCAGCGGGGGACAGGGGCCCTACGAGCAGTACTTC. Variable domain in full (rest from reference TRBV2 and TRBJ2-7): EPEVTQTPSHQVTQMGQEVILRCVPISNHLYFYWYRQILGQKVEFLVSFYNNEISEKSEIFDDQFSVERPDGSNFTLKIRSTKLEDSAMYFCASGGQGPYEQYFGPGTRLTVT.

This chain links TRBV10-3 with TRBJ2-7; D is possibly TRBD2 (6 bases). Per germline, CDR1 ENHRY and CDR2 SYGVKD. Trimming pared 8 bases from V and 5 bases from J, leaving 16 bases between. There are 13 residues in the CDR3. DNA of the CDR3: TGTGCCATCTCCTTAAATAGCGGTGACGAGCAGTACTTC. It codes for CAISLNSGDEQYF.

A note on this clone: At one of its ends the junction is not consistent with the germline gene, which may arise from a read error. The chain joins TRBV27 to TRBJ1-2, with 12 bases that match TRBD1. The CDR3 is made up of 13 amino acids. Germline V gene sequence: CDR1 MNHEY, CDR2 SMNVEV (reference sequence). CDR3 residues: CASSLYGTGGNPF. CDR3 DNA: TGTGCCAGCAGTTTATATGGGACAGGGGGCAACCCCTTC.

The chain uses TRBV10-3 and TRBJ1-1; unclear D gene. The CDR3 is 13 amino acids. V lost 2 bases to trimming and J lost 5 bases, with 9 bases between them. Germline V gene sequence: CDR1 ENHRY, CDR2 SYGVKD. The CDR3 loop is CAISEGGVTEAFF. The CDR3, as DNA: TGTGCCATCAGTGAGGGAGGTGTGACTGAAGCTTTCTTT.

This rearrangement joins TRBV5-1 to TRBJ1-1, with TRBD1 matching 8 bases. CDR3 length: 14 amino acids. Germline assignment: CDR1 SGHRS and CDR2 YFSETQ. J was trimmed by 0 bases and V by 4 bases; bases with no gene match: 2. CDR3 loop: CASSPGQVNTEAFF. DNA of the CDR3: TGCGCCAGCAGCCCGGGACAGGTGAACACTGAAGCTTTCTTT.

This rearrangement joins TRBV7-2 to TRBJ2-3; 7 nucleotides line up with TRBD2. This CDR3 contains 16 residues. Trimming at V came to 0 bases and at J to 1 base, leaving 4 bases not matched to a gene. Germline values: CDR1 SGHTA, CDR2 FQGNSA. CDR3 coding DNA: TGTGCCAGCAGCTTAGCGTCTCTAGCGGGCACAGATACGCAGTATTTT. This encodes CASSLASLAGTDTQYF.

This clone appeared a single time. V gene TRBV10-3 combines with J gene TRBJ2-1, with D perhaps TRBD1 (6 bases). Germline CDR1 and CDR2: ENHRY and SYGVKD. The CDR3 covers 16 residues. Trimming left V 0 bases short and J 5 bases short, with 14 bases between. For the CDR3, the DNA is TGTGCCATCAGTGAGTCGTCCAGGGGAACTAACAATGAGCAGTTCTTC. Its protein is CAISESSRGTNNEQFF.

The chain employs TRBV4-2 and TRBJ2-1, with 9 bases identical to TRBD2. CDR1 is LGHNA and CDR2 is YNFKEQ in the germline V gene. The V gene end was trimmed by 2 bases and the J gene end by 3 bases; junction bases not matched to a gene: 2. The CDR3 is 15 amino acids. The CDR3 sequence is CASSQRAGGYNEQFF. The CDR3 nucleotides are TGTGCCAGCAGCCAAAGAGCGGGAGGCTACAATGAGCAGTTCTTC.

The V call is TRBV21-1, the J call TRBJ2-4; TRBD2, the D gene given by the table, was not confirmed from the DNA. TRBV21-1 counts as a pseudogene. The CDR3 loop spans 11 amino acids. CDR3 nucleotides: TGTGCCCCTCGGAGGGGAGACATTCAGTACTTC. Its protein product is CAPRRGDIQYF.

The chain uses TRBV7-9 and TRBJ2-5, with 14 bases identical to TRBD2. This CDR3 spans 14 amino acids. CDR1 and CDR2 (germline): SEHNR, FQNEAQ (reference sequence). The V segment lost 6 bases and the J segment 6 bases; nucleotides outside the gene matches: 3. The CDR3 coding sequence is TGTGCCAGCAGTCGGACTAGCGGGGGGAAGACCCAGTACTTC. Translated: CASSRTSGGKTQYF.

The chain uses TRBV4-3 and TRBJ2-5, with a weak D call TRBD2 (6 bases). The CDR3 covers 16 residues. Looked up from germline, CDR1 is LGHNA and CDR2 is YSLEER. V shed 1 base and J shed 5 bases, with 17 bases lying between them. In nucleotides, the CDR3 is TGCGCCAGCAGCCAAGTGGGGCGGGGACGGGTCGAGACCCAGTACTTC. It is translated as CASSQVGRGRVETQYF.

V usage is TRBV7-9 and J usage is TRBJ2-3; possible D gene TRBD1, 6 bases. The length of the CDR3 is 12 residues. Trimming pared 11 bases from V and 3 bases from J, leaving 12 bases between. Germline V gene data show CDR1 as SEHNR and CDR2 as FQNEAQ (reference sequence). DNA of the CDR3: TGTGCCGACAGGCCCCCGACAGATACGCAGTATTTT. Translated: CADRPPTDTQYF.

In this sample, this clone turned up a few times. The chain uses TRBV18 and TRBJ2-5; D assignment may be TRBD1 or TRBD2 (6 bases each). Matching the DNA end better, TRBJ2-7 makes the J call doubtful. The CDR3 runs 15 residues. Germline loops: CDR1 KGHSH, CDR2 LQKENI. The DNA of the CDR3 is TGTGCCAGCTCACGGGGGGACAAGGGGGCCTACGAGCAGTACTTC. Residues: CASSRGDKGAYEQYF.

With regard to this clone: Other DNA sequences of this sample code for an identical CDR3. The chain joins TRBV6-1 to TRBJ2-1, with D tentatively TRBD1 (6 bases). Germline values: CDR1 MNHNS, CDR2 SASEGT. Trimming removed 6 bases from V and 2 bases from J, with 11 bases in between. This CDR3 contains 14 residues. CDR3 DNA: TGTGCCAGCAGCCCACAGGGAACCTACAATGAGCAGTTCTTC. Amino acid sequence: CASSPQGTYNEQFF.

The V call is TRBV6-1, the J call TRBJ1-1; 7 nucleotides match TRBD1. Trimming cost V 6 bases and J 7 bases; bases outside gene matches: 8. Germline assignment: CDR1 MNHNS and CDR2 SASEGT. The CDR3 runs to 13 residues. The CDR3 sequence: CASSANPGGEAFF. The CDR3 coding sequence is TGTGCCAGCAGCGCCAACCCAGGGGGTGAAGCTTTCTTT.

V usage is TRBV6-7 and J usage is TRBJ2-2, with 7 bases matching TRBD2. TRBV6-7 is flagged as an ORF with uncertain function. V shed 5 bases, J shed 6 bases, and the junction held 15 bases outside the gene matches. This CDR3 spans 17 amino acids. The CDR3 nucleotides read TGTGCCAGCAGTCCCTCCCTTTCTGCGGGAGACGCCGGGGAGCTGTTTTTT. It yields the protein CASSPSLSAGDAGELFF.

The table lists this clone with a few counts. One end of the junction does not line up with germline, which may come from a read error. The chain links TRBV28 to TRBJ2-1, with a possible D match to TRBD2 (6 bases). This CDR3 region has 16 residues. Germline V gene sequence: CDR1 MDHEN, CDR2 SYDVKM. CDR3 in amino acids: CASILGSGPSYNEQFF. The CDR3 DNA reads TGTGCCAGCATTTTAGGTAGCGGCCCCTCCTACAATGAGCAGTTCTTC.

In regard to this clone: The junction differs from germline at one of its ends, possibly a read error. This rearrangement joins TRBV27 to TRBJ2-6; TRBD1 might be the D (7 bases). This CDR3 has 23 amino acids. Germline CDR1 MNHEY, CDR2 SMNVEV (reference sequence). In DNA form, the CDR3 reads TGTGCCAGCAGTTATTCAATTCGAAGTTTGGGTAACAGGGGACTTTATGGGGCCAACGGCCTGACTTTC. Translating gives CASSYSIRSLGNRGLYGANGLTF.

This chain uses TRBV7-8 with TRBJ1-5, with 10 positions matching TRBD1. Losses at the gene ends were 5 bases for V and 3 bases for J; bases not matched to a gene: 13. The CDR3 has 18 residues. Germline lookup yields CDR1 SGHVS and CDR2 FQNEAQ. The CDR3 here is CASSPMDRGNGFNQPQHF. DNA for the CDR3: TGTGCCAGCAGCCCGATGGACAGGGGGAATGGATTCAATCAGCCCCAGCATTTT.

This rearrangement joins TRBV5-8 to TRBJ1-2; no clear D. The CDR3 sequence is 11 residues long. Germline V lookup: CDR1 SGHTS, CDR2 YDEGEE. V was pared by 2 bases and J by 8 bases, with 7 bases between. The CDR3 DNA is TGTGCCAGCAGCTTAACGCGAGGCTACACCTTC. Translation gives CASSLTRGYTF.

This clone was picked up one time. The chain couples TRBV7-9 to TRBJ2-1, with 9 bases matching TRBD2. Looked up from germline, CDR1 is SEHNR and CDR2 is FQNEAQ (reference sequence). V gave up 3 bases and J gave up 5 bases; unmatched junction bases: 8. This CDR3 comprises 16 residues. The CDR3 here is CASSFSKSSGNNEQFF. The CDR3 DNA reads as TGTGCCAGCAGCTTTAGTAAGTCTAGCGGGAACAATGAGCAGTTCTTC.

V gene TRBV27 combines with J gene TRBJ1-6; no clear D. V was trimmed by 3 bases and J by 4 bases, leaving 13 bases between them. The CDR3 covers 16 residues. CDR1 MNHEY and CDR2 SMNVEV come from the germline V gene (reference sequence). This chain's CDR3 is CASSLEGGIYNSPLHF. For the CDR3, the DNA is TGTGCCAGCAGTTTGGAGGGAGGGATATATAATTCACCCCTCCACTTT.

V usage is TRBV30 and J usage is TRBJ2-7; D is undetermined. Germline loops: CDR1 GTSNPN, CDR2 SVGIG (reference sequence). V lost 3 bases to trimming and J lost 3 bases, with 12 bases between them. The length of the CDR3 is 13 residues. The CDR3 is CAWSAGMYYEQYF. The DNA for the CDR3 is TGTGCCTGGAGCGCAGGAATGTACTACGAGCAGTACTTC.